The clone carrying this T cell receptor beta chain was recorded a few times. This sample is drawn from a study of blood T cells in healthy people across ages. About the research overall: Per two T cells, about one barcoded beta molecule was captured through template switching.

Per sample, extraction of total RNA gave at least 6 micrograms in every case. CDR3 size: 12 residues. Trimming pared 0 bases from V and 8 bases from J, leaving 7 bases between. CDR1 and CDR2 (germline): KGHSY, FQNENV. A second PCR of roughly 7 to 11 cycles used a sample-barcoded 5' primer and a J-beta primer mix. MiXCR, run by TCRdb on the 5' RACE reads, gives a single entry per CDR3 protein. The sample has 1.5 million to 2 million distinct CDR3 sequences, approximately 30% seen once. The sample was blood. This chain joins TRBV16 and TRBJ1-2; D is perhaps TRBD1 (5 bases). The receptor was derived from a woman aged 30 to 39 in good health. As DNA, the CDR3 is TGTGCCAGCAGCCAATCTGGACAAGGCTACACCTTC. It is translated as CASSQSGQGYTF.